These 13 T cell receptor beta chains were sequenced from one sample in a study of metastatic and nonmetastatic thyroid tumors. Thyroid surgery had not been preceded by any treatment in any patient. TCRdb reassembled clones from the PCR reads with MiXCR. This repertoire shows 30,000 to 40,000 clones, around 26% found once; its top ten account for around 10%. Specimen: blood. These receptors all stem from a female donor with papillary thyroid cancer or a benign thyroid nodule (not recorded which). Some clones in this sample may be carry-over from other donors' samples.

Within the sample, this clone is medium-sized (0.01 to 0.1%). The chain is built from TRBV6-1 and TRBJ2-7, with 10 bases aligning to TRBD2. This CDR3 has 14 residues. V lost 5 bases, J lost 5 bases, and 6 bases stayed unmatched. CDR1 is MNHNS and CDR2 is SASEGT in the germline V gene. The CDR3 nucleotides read TGTGCCAGCAGTATTACTAGCGGGACCGACGAGCAGTACTTC. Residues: CASSITSGTDEQYF.

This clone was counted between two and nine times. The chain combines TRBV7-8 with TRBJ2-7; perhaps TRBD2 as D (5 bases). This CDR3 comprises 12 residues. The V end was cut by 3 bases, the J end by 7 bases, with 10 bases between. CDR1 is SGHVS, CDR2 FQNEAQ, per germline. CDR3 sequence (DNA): TGTGCCAGCAGCTTGGACTCTTGGGAGCAGTACTTC. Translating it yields CASSLDSWEQYF.

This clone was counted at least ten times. The CDR3 region is CASSSGGAQETQYF. The CDR3 region has the DNA TGTGCCAGCAGTTCCGGGGGGGCCCAAGAGACCCAGTACTTC. The chain is built from TRBV12-3 or TRBV12-4 and TRBJ2-5, with TRBD2 matching 8 bases. This CDR3 is built from 14 residues. J lost 1 base, V lost 4 bases, and 2 bases had no gene match.

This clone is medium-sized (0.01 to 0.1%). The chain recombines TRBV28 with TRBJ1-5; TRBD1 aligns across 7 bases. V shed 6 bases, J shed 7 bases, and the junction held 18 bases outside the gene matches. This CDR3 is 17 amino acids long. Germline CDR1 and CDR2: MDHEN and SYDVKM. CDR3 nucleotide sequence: TGTGCCAGCAGCTCAACCCGGACAGGAGGAACCCCGCAGCCCCAGCATTTT. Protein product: CASSSTRTGGTPQPQHF.

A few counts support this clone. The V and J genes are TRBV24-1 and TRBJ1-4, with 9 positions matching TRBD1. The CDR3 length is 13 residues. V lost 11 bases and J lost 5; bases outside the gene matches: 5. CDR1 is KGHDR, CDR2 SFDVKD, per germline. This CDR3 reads CAIKGQGNEKLFF. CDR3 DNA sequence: TGTGCCATCAAGGGACAGGGCAATGAAAAACTGTTTTTT.

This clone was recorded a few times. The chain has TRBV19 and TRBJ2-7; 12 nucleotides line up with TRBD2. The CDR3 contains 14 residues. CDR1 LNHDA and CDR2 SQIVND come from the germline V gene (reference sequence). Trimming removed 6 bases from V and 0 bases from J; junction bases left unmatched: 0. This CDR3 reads CASRTSGSSYEQYF. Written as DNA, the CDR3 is TGTGCCAGTAGGACTAGCGGGAGCTCCTACGAGCAGTACTTC.

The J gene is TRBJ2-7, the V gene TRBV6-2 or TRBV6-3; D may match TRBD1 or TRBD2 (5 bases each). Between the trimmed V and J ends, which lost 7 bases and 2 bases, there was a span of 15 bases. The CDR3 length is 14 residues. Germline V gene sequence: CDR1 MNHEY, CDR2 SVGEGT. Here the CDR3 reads CASNEGFIPYEQYF. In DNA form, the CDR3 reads TGTGCCAGCAACGAGGGGTTCATCCCCTACGAGCAGTACTTC.

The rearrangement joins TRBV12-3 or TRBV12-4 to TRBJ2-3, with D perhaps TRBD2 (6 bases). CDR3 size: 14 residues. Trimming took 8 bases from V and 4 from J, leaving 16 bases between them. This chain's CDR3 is CASRPKRVSDTQYF. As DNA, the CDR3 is TGTGCCAGCCGCCCTAAGCGGGTGTCAGATACGCAGTATTTT.

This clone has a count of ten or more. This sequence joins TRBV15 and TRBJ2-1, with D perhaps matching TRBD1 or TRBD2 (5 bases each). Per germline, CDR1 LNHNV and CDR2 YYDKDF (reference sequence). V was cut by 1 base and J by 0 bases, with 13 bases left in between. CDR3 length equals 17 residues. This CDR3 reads CATSRVLADSSYNEQFF. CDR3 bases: TGTGCCACCAGCAGAGTTCTAGCAGACAGCTCCTACAATGAGCAGTTCTTC.

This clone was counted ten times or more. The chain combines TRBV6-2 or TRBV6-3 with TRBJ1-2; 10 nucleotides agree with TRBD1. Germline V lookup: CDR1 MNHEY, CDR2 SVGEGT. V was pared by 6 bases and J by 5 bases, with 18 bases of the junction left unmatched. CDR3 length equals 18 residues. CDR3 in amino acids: CASRSPTAGTGASYGYTF. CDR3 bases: TGTGCCAGCAGGTCCCCTACGGCCGGGACAGGGGCGTCTTATGGCTACACCTTC.

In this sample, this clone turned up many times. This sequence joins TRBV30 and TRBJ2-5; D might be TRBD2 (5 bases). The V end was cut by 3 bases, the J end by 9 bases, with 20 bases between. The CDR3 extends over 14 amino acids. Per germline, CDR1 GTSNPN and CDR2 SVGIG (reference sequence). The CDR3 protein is CAWSELGPNGAQYF. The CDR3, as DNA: TGTGCCTGGAGCGAATTAGGCCCAAACGGGGCCCAGTACTTC. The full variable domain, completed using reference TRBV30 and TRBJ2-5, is SQTIHQWPATLVQPVGSPLSLECTVEGTSNPNLYWYRQAAGRGLQLLFYSVGIGQISSEVPQNLSASRPQDRQFILSSKKLLLSDSGFYLCAWSELGPNGAQYFGPGTRLLVL.

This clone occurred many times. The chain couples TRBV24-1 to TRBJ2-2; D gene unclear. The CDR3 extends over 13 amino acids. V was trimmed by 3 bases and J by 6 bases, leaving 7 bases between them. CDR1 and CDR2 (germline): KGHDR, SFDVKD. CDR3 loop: CATSDAAPGELFF. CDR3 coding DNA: TGTGCCACCAGTGATGCCGCGCCCGGGGAGCTGTTTTTT.

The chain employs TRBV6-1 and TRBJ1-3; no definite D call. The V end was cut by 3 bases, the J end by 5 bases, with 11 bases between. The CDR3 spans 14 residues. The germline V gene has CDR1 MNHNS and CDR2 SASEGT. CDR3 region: CASSDPSLRNTIYF. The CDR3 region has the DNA TGTGCCAGCAGTGACCCCAGTTTGCGAAACACCATATATTTT.